One sample yielded the 5 T cell receptor beta chains listed below, sequenced in a study of immune evolution from preneoplasia to lung adenocarcinoma. The repertoire was sequenced with immunoSEQ multiplex PCR; TCRdb's copy has only in-frame clones and lacks some. The sample includes several thousand clones, around 80% of them seen just once. Specimen: FFPE normal lung tissue adjacent to the tumor. These receptor sequences come from a person aged 50 or older with lung adenocarcinoma.

This clone was observed once. The V and J genes are TRBV7-2 and TRBJ2-5; TRBD1 is a possible D gene (5 bases). CDR1 and CDR2 (germline): SGHTA, FQGNSA. CDR3 length: 14 amino acids. V lost 5 bases to trimming and J lost 1 base, with 11 bases between them. The CDR3 region has the DNA TGTGCCAGCAGCCGACAGCGAGGCCAAGAGACCCAGTACTTC. Encoded protein: CASSRQRGQETQYF. Using reference TRBV7-2 and TRBJ2-5 for the parts outside the CDR3, the full variable domain is GAGVSQSPSNKVTEKGKDVELRCDPISGHTALYWYRQSLGQGLEFLIYFQGNSAPDKSGLPSDRFSAERTGGSVSTLTIQRTQQEDSAVYLCASSRQRGQETQYFGPGTRLLVL.

In its sample, this clone was seen a few times. One junction end disagrees with the germline gene, perhaps due to a read error. The chain uses TRBV7-8 and TRBJ2-3; D call uncertain. From germline, CDR1 is SGHVS and CDR2 FQNEAQ. The CDR3 contains 14 residues. The CDR3 region has the DNA TGTGCCAGCAGCTTAGCCGGTAGCATAGATACGCAGTATTTT. Translating it yields CASSLAGSIDTQYF.

This chain connects TRBV9 to TRBJ1-4, with 8 bases aligning to TRBD1. This CDR3 contains 15 residues. Germline V gene sequence: CDR1 SGDLS, CDR2 YYNGEE. J lost 3 bases, V lost 4 bases, and 5 bases had no gene match. The CDR3 sequence is CASSPSTGANEKLFF. In DNA form, the CDR3 reads TGTGCCAGCAGCCCTTCGACAGGGGCTAATGAAAAACTGTTTTTT. Variable domain in full (rest from reference TRBV9 and TRBJ1-4): DSGVTQTPKHLITATGQRVTLRCSPRSGDLSVYWYQQSLDQGLQFLIQYYNGEERAKGNILERFSAQQFPDLHSELNLSSLELGDSALYFCASSPSTGANEKLFFGSGTQLSVL.

This chain uses TRBV30 with TRBJ1-3; 7 bases fit TRBD1. Trimming removed 7 bases from V and 0 bases from J; junction bases left unmatched: 9. Per the germline V gene, CDR1 is GTSNPN and CDR2 is SVGIG (reference sequence). This CDR3 contains 15 residues. CDR3 sequence reads: CALSGGTYSGNTIYF. The CDR3 DNA reads as TGTGCCTTGTCAGGGGGTACCTACTCTGGAAACACCATATATTTT.

This clone occurred a few times. V usage is TRBV6-5 and J usage is TRBJ2-5; 8 bases align to TRBD1. The CDR3 totals 13 residues. With V trimmed by 8 bases and J by 5 bases, 7 bases remained unmatched. Germline CDR1 is MNHEY and CDR2 is SVGAGI. CDR3: CASGTQGVETQYF. The CDR3 nucleotides read TGTGCCAGCGGGACACAGGGGGTTGAGACCCAGTACTTC.